This T cell receptor (beta chain) comes out of a study of regulatory T cells in long-lasting Graves disease. In building TCR beta libraries, iRepertoire HTBI primers were used together with Arm-PCR of CDR3 regions. TCRdb ran MiXCR on the multiplex PCR reads and lists one entry per CDR3 protein. The repertoire includes hundreds of thousands of distinct CDR3 sequences, roughly a sixth of them detected once, and roughly 27% sits in the top ten. This clonotype was seen a handful of times. Time point denoted: newly diagnosed GD, antithyroid drugs for less than 3 months. PBMC RNA was the source of the TCR library. These data are also associated with another study on T cells in Graves' hyperthyroidism and ophthalmopathy.

The input for sequencing was peripheral blood mononuclear cells (PBMCs), taken at new diagnosis, from a patient treated with antithyroid drugs. The sequence was obtained from a man between 35 and 55 years old with Graves disease.

The CDR3 DNA reads TGCAGCGCAACCATTACCGGGGCGAGCGGCCCCCAGCATTTT. Its protein product is CSATITGASGPQHF. This chain uses TRBV20-1 with TRBJ1-5; weak D call: TRBD1 (5 bases). CDR3 length: 14 amino acids. Germline assignment: CDR1 DFQATT and CDR2 SNEGSKA (reference sequence).